This record covers a single T cell receptor (beta chain). Its target is unknown. A much larger clone lies one base from this, so it may be a read error. This specimen comes from a study of blood T cells in healthy people across ages. Donors ranged from about 6 to 95 years old and were healthy Caucasians in Russia. Each donor had about 10 milliliters of peripheral blood drawn. The CDR3 consists of 13 residues. Germline V gene lookup returns CDR1 SGHVS and CDR2 FQNEAQ. General observations from the study: Per million T cells, TCR beta diversity dropped roughly linearly as age increased.

Then a second PCR, running about 6 to 12 cycles, was carried out with a sample-barcoded 5' primer and a J-beta primer mix. Each of the samples gave a minimum of 3 million paired-end reads that contained CDR3. One entry per CDR3 protein, called by TCRdb with MiXCR from the 5' RACE reads. The data contain some 640,000 distinct CDR3 sequences, about 28% of them singletons. The chain has TRBV7-8 and TRBJ1-4; 9 positions agree with TRBD1. Sequenced: blood. The TCR was taken from a woman older than 75 in good health. DNA for the CDR3: TGTGCCGGCAGCTTGGCCGGGACAGGGAACCTGTTTTTT. The encoded protein is CAGSLAGTGNLFF.